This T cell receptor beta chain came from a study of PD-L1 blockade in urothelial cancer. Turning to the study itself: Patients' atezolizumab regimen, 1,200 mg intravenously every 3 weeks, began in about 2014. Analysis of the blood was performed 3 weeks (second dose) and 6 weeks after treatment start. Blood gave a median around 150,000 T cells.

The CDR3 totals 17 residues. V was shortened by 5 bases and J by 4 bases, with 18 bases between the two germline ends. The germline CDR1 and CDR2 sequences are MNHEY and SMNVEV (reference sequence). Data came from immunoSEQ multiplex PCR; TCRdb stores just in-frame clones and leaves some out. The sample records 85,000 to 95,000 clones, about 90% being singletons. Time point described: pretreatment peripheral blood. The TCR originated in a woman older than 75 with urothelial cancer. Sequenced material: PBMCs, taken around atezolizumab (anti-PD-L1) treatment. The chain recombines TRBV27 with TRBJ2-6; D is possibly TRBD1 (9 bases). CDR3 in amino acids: CASSRGGTGQGANVLTF. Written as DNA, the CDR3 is TGTGCCAGCAGTCGGGGGGGGACAGGGCAAGGGGCCAACGTCCTGACTTTC.